This entry describes one TCR beta chain. Its antigen is currently unknown. The data were taken from a study of radiotherapy plus CTLA-4 blockade in lung cancer. Looking at the study overall: For around 18% of patients, objective responses occurred, and around 31% had disease control.

Profiled with immunoSEQ multiplex PCR; TCRdb holds only in-frame clones, not every one. The data hold roughly 100,000 clones, with roughly four fifths observed a single time. The study, taken as a whole, reports: Radiotherapy with ipilimumab was followed by blood expansion of tumor-derived clones.

The TCR originated in a human donor with non-small cell lung cancer who had a partial response to radiotherapy plus ipilimumab. Sequenced material: peripheral blood, taken from a patient treated with radiotherapy plus ipilimumab.

The CDR3 loop is CASHTQGAQKEKLFF. The DNA of the CDR3 is TGTGCCAGCCATACCCAAGGGGCGCAGAAAGAAAAACTGTTTTTT. The chain links TRBV6-1 to TRBJ1-4, with D perhaps matching TRBD1 (5 bases). Germline V gene data show CDR1 as MNHNS and CDR2 as SASEGT. The CDR3 covers 15 residues. V lost 8 bases to trimming and J lost 8 bases, with 21 bases between them.